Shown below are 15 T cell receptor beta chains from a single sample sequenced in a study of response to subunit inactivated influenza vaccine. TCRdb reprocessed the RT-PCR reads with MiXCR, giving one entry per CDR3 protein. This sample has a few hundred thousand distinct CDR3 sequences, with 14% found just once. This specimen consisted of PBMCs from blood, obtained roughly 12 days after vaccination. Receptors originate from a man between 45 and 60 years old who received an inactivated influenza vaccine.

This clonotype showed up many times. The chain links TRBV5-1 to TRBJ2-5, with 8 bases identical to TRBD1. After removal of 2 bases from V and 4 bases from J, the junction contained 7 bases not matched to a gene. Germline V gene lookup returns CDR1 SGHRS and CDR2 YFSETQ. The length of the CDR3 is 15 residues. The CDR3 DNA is TGCGCCAGCAGCTTTGGACAGGGAAGGGGAGAGACCCAGTACTTC. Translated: CASSFGQGRGETQYF.

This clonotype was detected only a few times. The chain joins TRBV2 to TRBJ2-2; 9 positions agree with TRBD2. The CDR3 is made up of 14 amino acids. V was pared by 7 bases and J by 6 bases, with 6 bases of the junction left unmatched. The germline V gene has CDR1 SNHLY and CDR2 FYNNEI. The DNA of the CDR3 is TGTGCCAGCAACCTCGGCGGGAGGGCCGGGGAGCTGTTTTTT. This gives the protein CASNLGGRAGELFF.

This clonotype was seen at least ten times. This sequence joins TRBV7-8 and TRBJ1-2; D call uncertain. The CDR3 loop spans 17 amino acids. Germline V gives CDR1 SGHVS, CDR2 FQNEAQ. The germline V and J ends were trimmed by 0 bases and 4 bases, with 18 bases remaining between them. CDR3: CASSLARAGYSRYGYTF. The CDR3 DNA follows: TGTGCCAGCAGCTTAGCGCGGGCAGGCTACTCCCGCTATGGCTACACCTTC.

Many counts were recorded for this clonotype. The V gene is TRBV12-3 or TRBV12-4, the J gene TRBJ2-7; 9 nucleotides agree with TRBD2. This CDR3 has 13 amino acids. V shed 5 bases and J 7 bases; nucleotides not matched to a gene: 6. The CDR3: CASSPRLAGEQYF. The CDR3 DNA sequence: TGTGCCAGCAGTCCCCGGCTAGCGGGGGAGCAGTACTTC.

The CDR3 loop is CATSRVWGLNTGELFF. DNA of the CDR3: TGTGCCACCAGCAGAGTTTGGGGATTGAACACCGGGGAGCTGTTTTTT. This chain connects TRBV15 to TRBJ2-2; D call uncertain. CDR3 length: 16 amino acids. Trimming cost V 1 base and J 1 base, with 10 bases left between them. CDR1 and CDR2 (germline): LNHNV, YYDKDF (reference sequence).

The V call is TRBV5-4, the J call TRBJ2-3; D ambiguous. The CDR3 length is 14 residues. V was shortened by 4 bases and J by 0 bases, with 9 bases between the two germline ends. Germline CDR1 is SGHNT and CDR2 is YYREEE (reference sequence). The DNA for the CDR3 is TGTGCCAGCAGCCCGTTCACCAGCACAGATACGCAGTATTTT. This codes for CASSPFTSTDTQYF.

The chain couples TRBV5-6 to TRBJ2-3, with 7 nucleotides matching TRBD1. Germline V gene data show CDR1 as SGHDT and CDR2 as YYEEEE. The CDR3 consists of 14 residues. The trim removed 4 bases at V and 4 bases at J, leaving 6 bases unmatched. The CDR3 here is CASSPSQGADTQYF. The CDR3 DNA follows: TGTGCCAGCAGCCCCAGCCAGGGGGCAGATACGCAGTATTTT. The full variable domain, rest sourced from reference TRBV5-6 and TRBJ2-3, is DAGVTQSPTHLIKTRGQQVTLRCSPKSGHDTVSWYQQALGQGPQFIFQYYEEEERQRGNFPDRFSGHQFPNYSSELNVNALLLGDSALYLCASSPSQGADTQYFGPGTRLTVL.

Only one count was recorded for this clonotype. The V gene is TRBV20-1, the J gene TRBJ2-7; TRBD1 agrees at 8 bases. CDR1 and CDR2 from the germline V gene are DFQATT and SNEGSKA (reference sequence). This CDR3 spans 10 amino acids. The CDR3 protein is CRTGMGEQYF. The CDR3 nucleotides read TGCCGGACAGGGATGGGCGAGCAGTACTTC.

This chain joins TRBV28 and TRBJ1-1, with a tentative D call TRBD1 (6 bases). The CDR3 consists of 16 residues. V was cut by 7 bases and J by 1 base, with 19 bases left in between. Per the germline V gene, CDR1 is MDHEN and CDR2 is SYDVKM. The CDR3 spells CASTPLGGERNTEAFF. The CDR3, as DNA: TGTGCCAGCACCCCGTTAGGGGGGGAAAGGAACACTGAAGCTTTCTTT.

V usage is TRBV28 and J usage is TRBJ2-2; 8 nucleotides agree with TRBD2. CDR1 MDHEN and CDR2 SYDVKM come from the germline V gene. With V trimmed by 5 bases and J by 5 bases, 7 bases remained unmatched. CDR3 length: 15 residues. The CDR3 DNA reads TGTGCCAGCAGTCCAGCGGGGGTAGATACCGGGGAGCTGTTTTTT. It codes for CASSPAGVDTGELFF.

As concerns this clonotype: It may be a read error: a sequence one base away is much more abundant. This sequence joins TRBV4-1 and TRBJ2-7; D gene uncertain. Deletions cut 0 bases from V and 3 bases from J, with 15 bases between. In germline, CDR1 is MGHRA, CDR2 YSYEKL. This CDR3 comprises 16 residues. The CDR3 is CASSQDFPADNYEQYF. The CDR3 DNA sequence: TGCGCCAGCAGCCAAGATTTTCCAGCCGACAACTACGAGCAGTACTTC.

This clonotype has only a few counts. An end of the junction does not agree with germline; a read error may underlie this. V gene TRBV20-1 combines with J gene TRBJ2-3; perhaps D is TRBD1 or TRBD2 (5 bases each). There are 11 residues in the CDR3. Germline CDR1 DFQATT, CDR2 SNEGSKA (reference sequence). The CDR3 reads CSADKEDTQYF. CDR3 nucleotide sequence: TGCAGTGCGGACAAGGAGGATACCCAGTATTTT.

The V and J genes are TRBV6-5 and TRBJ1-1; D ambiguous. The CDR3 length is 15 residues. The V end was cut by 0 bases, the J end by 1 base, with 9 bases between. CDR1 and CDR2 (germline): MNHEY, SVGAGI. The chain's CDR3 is CASSYSPGSNTEAFF. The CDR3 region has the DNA TGTGCCAGCAGTTACTCGCCAGGATCGAACACTGAAGCTTTCTTT.

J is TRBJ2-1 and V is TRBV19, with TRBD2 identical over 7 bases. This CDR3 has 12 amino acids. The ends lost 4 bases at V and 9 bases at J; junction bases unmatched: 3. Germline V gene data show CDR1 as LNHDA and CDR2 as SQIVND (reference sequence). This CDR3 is CASSKWEGEQFF. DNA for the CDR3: TGTGCCAGTAGTAAGTGGGAGGGTGAGCAGTTCTTC.

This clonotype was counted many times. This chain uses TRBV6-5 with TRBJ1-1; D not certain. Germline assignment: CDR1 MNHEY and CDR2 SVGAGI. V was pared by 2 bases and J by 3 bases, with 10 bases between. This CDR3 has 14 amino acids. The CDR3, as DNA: TGTGCCAGCAGTTACGAAAGCCAAGACACTGAAGCTTTCTTT. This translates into CASSYESQDTEAFF.